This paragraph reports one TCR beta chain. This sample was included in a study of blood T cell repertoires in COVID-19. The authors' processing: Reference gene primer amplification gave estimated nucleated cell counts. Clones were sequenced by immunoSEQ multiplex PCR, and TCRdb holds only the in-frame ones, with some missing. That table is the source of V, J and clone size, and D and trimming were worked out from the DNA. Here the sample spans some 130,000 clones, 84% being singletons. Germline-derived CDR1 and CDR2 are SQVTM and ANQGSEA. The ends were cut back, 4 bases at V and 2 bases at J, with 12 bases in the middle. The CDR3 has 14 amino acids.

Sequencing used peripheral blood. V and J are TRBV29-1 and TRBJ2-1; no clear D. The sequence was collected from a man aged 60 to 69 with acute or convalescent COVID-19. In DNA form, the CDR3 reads TGCAGCGTTGTTCGATTAGTTGCCTACAATGAGCAGTTCTTC. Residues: CSVVRLVAYNEQFF.